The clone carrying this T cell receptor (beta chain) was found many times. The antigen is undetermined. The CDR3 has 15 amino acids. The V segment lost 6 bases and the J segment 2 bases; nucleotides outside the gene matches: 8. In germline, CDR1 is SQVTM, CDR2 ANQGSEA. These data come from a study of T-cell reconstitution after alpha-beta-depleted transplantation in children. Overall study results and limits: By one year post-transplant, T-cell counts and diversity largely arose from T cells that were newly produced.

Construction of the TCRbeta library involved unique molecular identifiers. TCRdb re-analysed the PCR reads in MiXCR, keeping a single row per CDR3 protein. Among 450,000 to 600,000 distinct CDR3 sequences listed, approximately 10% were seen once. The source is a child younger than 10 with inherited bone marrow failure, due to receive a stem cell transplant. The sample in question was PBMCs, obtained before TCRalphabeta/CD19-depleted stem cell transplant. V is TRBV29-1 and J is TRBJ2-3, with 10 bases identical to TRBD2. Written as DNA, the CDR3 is TGCAGCGTCGGCCTAGCGGGAGCCTTCACAGATACGCAGTATTTT. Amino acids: CSVGLAGAFTDTQYF.